This T cell receptor (beta chain) was recovered during a study of blood T cell repertoires in COVID-19 (dated by TCRdb to between 2020 and 2021). Regarding the complete study: Samples covering the acute and convalescent phases of COVID-19 were provided by collaborators in the United States, Italy and Spain. The sample metadata nearly always contained a de-identified subject ID, COVID-19 status, age in years and sex. The samples were drawn from the first 160 participants of the ongoing ImmuneRACE study and from over a thousand subjects provided by 6 global collaborators. Where HLA class I and class II types were available, the types were taken from metadata supplied by the sample provider, not from assay-based typing. The prospective study material was composed of cDNA or gDNA derived from T cells, B-cell-depleted T cells, or PBMCs. Deeply sampled blood TCRbeta repertoires from subjects exposed to, actively infected with, or recovered from COVID-19 were included in the dataset. The repertoires were released in a freely available public database meant as a resource for research on the immune response to SARS-CoV-2. What the research found in general, with its limitations: How much clinical and demographic metadata was included differed by source and by participant, and the metadata was provided uncurated.

Remarks on this clone: The specificity of this receptor is unknown. Base qualities are not recorded, but no much larger clone differs from it by a single base.

The immunoSEQ Assay, a bias-controlled multiplex PCR, was used to amplify TCRbeta CDR3 regions from genomic DNA. The authors processed their data as follows. The number of nucleated cells in each sample was estimated by amplification of reference gene primers within the assay. Sequence reads were collapsed and filtered to measure the absolute abundance of every unique TCRbeta CDR3 rearrangement. For each sample, productive Simpson clonality was calculated by taking the square root of Simpson's diversity index across productive rearrangements. TCRdb carries this immuneACCESS record with in-frame sequences only. Its versions omit some clonotypes, under half of them owing to an unresolved V gene in the studies checked, with the rest unexplained. From that table come the V and J calls and clone size; the DNA was used to work out D and trimming. Counted in this sample were roughly 76,000 clones; 75% to 95% of them appeared once. About 5% of the sample comes from the top ten.

Spanning cysteine to phenylalanine, the CDR3 consists of 13 amino acids. The read is trimmed to its CDR3 DNA, 39 bases read in frame from base 1. V drops 1 base and J drops 0 bases, leaving 3 bases in between. CDR1 and CDR2, looked up from the germline V gene (reference sequence), are LNHDA and SQIVND. The collaborating institutions used their own protocols to collect whole blood in K2EDTA tubes. For TCRbeta analysis, collaborators shipped samples as frozen whole blood, isolated PBMCs, or DNA extracted from either of those sample types. The clonotype originates from a woman in her sixties or seventies with active COVID-19. The sample consisted of peripheral blood. The V and J segments used are TRBV19 and TRBJ1-2; there is no confident call for the D gene. The CDR3 is CASSIGANYGYTF. The DNA reads TGTGCCAGTAGTATAGGAGCTAACTATGGCTACACCTTC.